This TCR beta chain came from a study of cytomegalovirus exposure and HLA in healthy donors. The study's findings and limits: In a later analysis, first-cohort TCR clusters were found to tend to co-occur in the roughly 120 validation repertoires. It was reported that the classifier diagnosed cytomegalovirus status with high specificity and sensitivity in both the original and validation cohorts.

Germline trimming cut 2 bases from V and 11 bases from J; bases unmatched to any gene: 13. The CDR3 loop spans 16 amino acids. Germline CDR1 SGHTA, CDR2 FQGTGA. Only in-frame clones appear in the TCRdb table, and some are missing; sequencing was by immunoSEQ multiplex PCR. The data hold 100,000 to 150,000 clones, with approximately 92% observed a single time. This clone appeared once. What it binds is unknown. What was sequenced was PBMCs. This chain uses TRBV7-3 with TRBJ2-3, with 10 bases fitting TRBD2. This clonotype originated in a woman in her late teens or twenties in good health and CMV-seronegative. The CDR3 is CASSLRSGVAGGQQYF. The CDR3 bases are TGTGCCAGCAGCTTACGGTCCGGGGTAGCGGGGGGACAGCAGTATTTT. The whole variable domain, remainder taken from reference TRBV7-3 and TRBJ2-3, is GAGVSQTPSNKVTEKGKYVELRCDPISGHTALYWYRQSLGQGPEFLIYFQGTGAADDSGLPNDRFFAVRPEGSVSTLKIQRTERGDSAVYLCASSLRSGVAGGQQYFGPGTRLTVL.